This entry describes one T cell receptor (beta chain). The data are from a study of blood T cell repertoires in COVID-19. Study in general: The United States, Italy and Spain were the sources of the acute and convalescent COVID-19 samples. PBMCs, B-cell-depleted T cells, or T cells provided the cDNA or gDNA that made up the material.

The CDR3 has 13 residues. Trimming removed 5 bases at V and 4 bases at J, with 8 bases between. Per the germline V gene, CDR1 is SEHNR and CDR2 is FQNEAQ (reference sequence). In the original processing: Amplification from reference gene primers served as the basis for estimated nucleated cell counts. Data came from immunoSEQ multiplex PCR; TCRdb stores just in-frame clones and leaves some out. V and J calls plus clone size are reproduced from that table; the DNA served to infer D and trimming. The data show around 56,000 clones, 89% seen once. This rearrangement joins TRBV7-9 to TRBJ1-4; the D is unclear. The clonotype was recovered from a human donor in a cohort sampled during active COVID-19. The sample taken for sequencing was peripheral blood. CDR3 sequence reads: CASSRGNNEKLFF. The DNA of the CDR3 is TGTGCCAGCAGCCGAGGCAATAATGAAAAACTGTTTTTT.